These T cell receptor beta chains were read from a single sample in a study of blood T cells in healthy people across ages. Each CDR3 protein is one row after TCRdb ran MiXCR on the 5' RACE reads. The sample records roughly 930,000 distinct CDR3 sequences, about 44% being singletons. The sequenced sample was blood. The receptors were gathered from a man in his thirties or forties in good health. CDR3s include the opening cysteine and the closing phenylalanine or tryptophan. The D gene is left open where the match is weak. Part of the rows lack a size; the others show once, few, many or a class for expanded clones.

abundance	v_gene	j_gene	d_gene	CDR3aa	CDR3nt
-	TRBV29-1	TRBJ2-3	TRBD2	CSVELGTSGYTDTQYF	TGCAGCGTTGAGTTAGGTACTAGCGGATACACAGATACGCAGTATTTT
-	TRBV7-2	TRBJ1-2	-	CASSRRTAANYGYTF	TGTGCCAGCTCCCGAAGGACGGCAGCTAACTATGGCTACACCTTC
-	TRBV11-2	TRBJ1-2	-	CASSLLGEGYTF	TGTGCCAGCAGCTTACTAGGGGAAGGCTACACCTTC
-	TRBV5-1	TRBJ1-2	-	CASSPAAENYGYTF	TGCGCCAGCAGCCCGGCGGCGGAGAACTATGGTTACACCTTC
-	TRBV20-1	TRBJ1-1	TRBD1	CSAWYRGLKTTEAFF	TGCAGTGCTTGGTACAGGGGGCTAAAAACCACTGAAGCTTTCTTT
-	TRBV20-1	TRBJ2-3	-	CSASIDSSTAYF	TGCAGTGCTAGTATTGACAGTTCCACGGCGTATTTT
-	TRBV7-6	TRBJ2-5	-	CASSSPGDGSQETQYF	TGTGCCAGCAGCTCTCCCGGTGATGGCTCTCAAGAGACCCAGTACTTC
few	TRBV19	TRBJ2-7	-	CASRMTGTYEQYF	TGTGCCAGTAGAATGACAGGAACCTACGAGCAGTACTTC
-	TRBV27	TRBJ2-1	-	CASMNRDYNEQFF	TGTGCCAGCATGAACAGGGACTACAATGAGCAGTTCTTC
-	TRBV5-1	TRBJ2-3	-	CASSLFENTDTQYF	TGCGCCAGCAGCTTGTTTGAGAACACAGATACGCAGTATTTT
-	TRBV5-1	TRBJ2-2	-	CASRKDVSNTGELFF	TGCGCCAGCAGGAAGGACGTCTCGAACACCGGGGAGCTGTTTTTT
few	TRBV4-1	TRBJ2-3	TRBD2	CASSPLAGISTDTQYF	TGCGCCAGCAGTCCACTAGCGGGGATAAGCACAGATACGCAGTATTTT
-	TRBV24-1	TRBJ2-3	-	CATSDLGSGADTQYF	TGTGCCACCAGTGATTTGGGGTCAGGAGCAGATACGCAGTATTTT
-	TRBV20-1	TRBJ2-1	-	CSAPGGITYNEQFF	TGCAGTGCCCCTGGGGGAATAACGTATAATGAGCAGTTCTTC
-	TRBV12-3/TRBV12-4	TRBJ2-3	TRBD2	CASSRTSGTYADTQYF	TGTGCCAGCAGTCGGACTAGCGGAACGTACGCAGATACGCAGTATTTT
-	TRBV29-1	TRBJ1-4	TRBD1	CSVGQGAGANEKLFF	TGCAGCGTAGGACAGGGGGCAGGGGCTAATGAAAAACTGTTTTTT
-	TRBV7-9	TRBJ2-1	TRBD2	CASSTTTSGGANEQFF	TGTGCCAGCAGCACGACTACTAGCGGGGGGGCCAATGAGCAGTTCTTC
-	TRBV7-2	TRBJ2-3	-	CASSLVRGHTDTQYF	TGTGCCAGCAGCTTAGTTCGCGGCCACACAGATACGCAGTATTTT
-	TRBV2	TRBJ2-3	TRBD1	CASSDPRDREGTDTQYF	TGTGCCAGCAGTGACCCCCGGGACAGGGAGGGGACAGATACGCAGTATTTT
few	TRBV11-2	TRBJ1-5	TRBD1	CASSLTGVGQPQHF	TGTGCCAGCAGCTTAACAGGGGTTGGTCAGCCCCAGCATTTT
few	TRBV7-8	TRBJ1-1	TRBD1	CASSSYTQGANTEAFF	TGTGCCAGCAGCTCCTATACCCAGGGGGCGAACACTGAAGCTTTCTTT
many	TRBV6-1	TRBJ2-7	TRBD1	CASSGPGQGSYEQYF	TGTGCCAGCAGTGGGCCGGGACAGGGCTCCTACGAGCAGTACTTC
-	TRBV6-2/TRBV6-3	TRBJ1-5	-	CASSYPVGQSNQPQHF	TGTGCCAGCAGTTACCCCGTAGGACAGAGCAATCAGCCCCAGCATTTT
-	TRBV4-2	TRBJ2-5	-	CASSQGGLGSGEQYF	TGTGCCAGCAGCCAAGGGGGGCTGGGCTCTGGAGAGCAGTACTTC
few	TRBV30	TRBJ1-2	-	CAWSSIDRSFYGYTF	TGTGCCTGGAGTTCCATCGACAGATCCTTCTATGGCTACACCTTC
once	TRBV15	TRBJ1-5	-	CATSLLLLGQPQHF	TGTGCCACCAGCCTGCTCCTACTTGGTCAGCCCCAGCATTTT
-	TRBV3-1	TRBJ1-2	TRBD1	CASSQYQTGDYGYTF	TGTGCCAGCAGCCAATATCAGACAGGGGACTATGGCTACACCTTC
-	TRBV7-8	TRBJ1-2	-	CASSLASGGLVYGYTF	TGTGCCAGCAGCTTAGCGTCGGGAGGGCTGGTCTATGGCTACACCTTC
-	TRBV20-1	TRBJ2-7	-	CSAKPSSSYEQYF	TGCAGTGCTAAACCTTCTAGCTCCTACGAGCAGTACTTC
few	TRBV24-1	TRBJ2-4	-	CATSDAGDGLAKNIQYF	TGTGCCACCAGTGATGCCGGGGACGGTTTAGCCAAAAACATTCAGTACTTC
-	TRBV6-6	TRBJ1-4	-	CATNAASLGEEKLFF	TGTGCCACCAACGCCGCTTCTCTGGGTGAGGAAAAACTGTTTTTT
-	TRBV6-2/TRBV6-3	TRBJ1-2	-	CASSVEDRYGYTF	TGTGCCAGCAGTGTTGAGGACCGCTATGGCTACACCTTC
-	TRBV5-1	TRBJ2-6	-	CASTPLDGGANVLTF	TGCGCCAGCACACCCCTTGATGGTGGGGCCAACGTCCTGACTTTC
few	TRBV28	TRBJ2-6	-	CASSFPPWKSGANVLTF	TGTGCCAGCAGTTTTCCGCCTTGGAAGTCTGGGGCCAACGTCCTGACTTTC
-	TRBV6-1	TRBJ1-5	-	CASSEKKRGYNQPQHF	TGTGCCAGCAGTGAAAAAAAAAGGGGGTACAATCAGCCCCAGCATTTT
-	TRBV5-1	TRBJ2-3	TRBD2	CASSPGTSGALDTQYF	TGCGCCAGCAGCCCCGGGACTAGCGGGGCCTTAGATACGCAGTATTTT
-	TRBV5-1	TRBJ1-4	-	CASSLVGGNEKLFF	TGCGCCAGCAGCTTGGTAGGAGGTAATGAAAAACTGTTTTTT
many	TRBV28	TRBJ2-3	-	CASSFGYRTQYF	TGTGCCAGCAGTTTTGGCTACCGTACGCAGTATTTT
few	TRBV5-1	TRBJ2-1	-	CASSWSGDSYNEQFF	TGCGCCAGCAGCTGGAGCGGAGACTCCTACAATGAGCAGTTCTTC
-	TRBV12-3/TRBV12-4	TRBJ1-6	-	CASSLKGSSPLHF	TGTGCCAGCAGTTTAAAAGGCAGCTCACCCCTCCACTTT
few	TRBV6-5	TRBJ1-2	-	CASSPTARDGGYTF	TGTGCCAGCAGTCCGACCGCTAGGGATGGAGGCTACACCTTC
few	TRBV30	TRBJ2-7	TRBD2	CAWSVVAGPAYEQYF	TGTGCCTGGAGTGTAGTAGCGGGGCCGGCCTACGAGCAGTACTTC
-	TRBV9	TRBJ2-3	-	CASSVEPSTDTQYF	TGTGCCAGCAGCGTAGAGCCAAGCACAGATACGCAGTATTTT
few	TRBV12-3/TRBV12-4	TRBJ2-2	-	CASTRSGAFVGELFF	TGTGCCAGCACCCGTTCGGGGGCTTTCGTCGGGGAGCTGTTTTTT
-	TRBV14	TRBJ2-1	TRBD2	CASSPITGGRNEQFF	TGTGCCAGCAGCCCGATAACGGGGGGACGGAATGAGCAGTTCTTC
-	TRBV28	TRBJ1-2	TRBD1	CASSLGGQGYGYTF	TGTGCCAGCAGTTTAGGGGGACAGGGCTATGGCTACACCTTC
-	TRBV5-1	TRBJ2-7	-	CASSSGGYDSYEQYF	TGCGCCAGCAGCTCTGGGGGGTACGACTCCTACGAGCAGTACTTC
-	TRBV7-2	TRBJ2-5	TRBD1	CASSQDRGPQETQYF	TGTGCCAGCAGCCAGGACAGGGGTCCCCAAGAGACCCAGTACTTC
-	TRBV6-1	TRBJ2-1	TRBD2	CASRGTSGVGYNEQFF	TGTGCCAGCAGAGGGACTAGCGGGGTGGGATACAATGAGCAGTTCTTC